This passage covers 26 T cell receptor beta chains from one sample sequenced in a study of CD8 T cells in Susac syndrome. With random hexamers, reverse transcription was performed on about 0.5 to 1 ug of RNA. Via MiXCR, TCRdb re-called the immunoSEQ multiplex PCR reads, giving one row per CDR3 protein. The data contain roughly 180,000 distinct CDR3 sequences, roughly 94% of them singletons. The specimen was CD4+ T cells from PBMCs. Receptors originate from a human donor with Susac syndrome.

The rearrangement links TRBV5-4 to TRBJ1-4; 9 nucleotides line up with TRBD1. Germline assignment: CDR1 SGHNT and CDR2 YYREEE (reference sequence). Trimming cost V 4 bases and J 11 bases; bases outside gene matches: 9. The length of the CDR3 is 14 residues. CDR3 protein: CASSAPGQGEKLFF. The CDR3 bases are TGTGCCAGCAGCGCACCGGGACAGGGAGAGAAACTGTTTTTT.

This chain connects TRBV20-1 to TRBJ1-5; tentative D call: TRBD1 (5 bases). The V and J ends lost 6 bases and 0 bases respectively, with 12 bases between them. From germline, CDR1 is DFQATT and CDR2 SNEGSKA (reference sequence). The CDR3 is 14 amino acids. For the CDR3, the DNA is TGCAGTGCGCTGACAGATTATAGCAATCAGCCCCAGCATTTT. Encoded protein: CSALTDYSNQPQHF.

The chain's CDR3 is CATSSLRGSGANVLTF. In DNA, the CDR3 is TGTGCCACCAGCAGTCTCAGGGGCTCTGGGGCCAACGTCCTGACTTTC. The chain is built from TRBV15 and TRBJ2-6; possible D gene TRBD1, 6 bases. V dropped 3 bases and J dropped 0 bases, with 9 bases sitting between them. Germline V gives CDR1 LNHNV, CDR2 YYDKDF (reference sequence). This CDR3 comprises 16 residues.

V gene TRBV23-1 combines with J gene TRBJ2-3, with TRBD1 matching over 10 bases. TRBV23-1 has ORF status, its function being uncertain. The CDR3 contains 18 residues. Germline trimming cut 0 bases from V and 7 bases from J; bases unmatched to any gene: 13. The CDR3 reads CASSQSPVRGQGLNTQYF. Here the CDR3 DNA reads TGCGCCAGCAGTCAATCACCGGTTCGGGGACAGGGGCTAAATACGCAGTATTTT.

This chain uses TRBV10-3 with TRBJ1-1, with TRBD1 as a possible D gene (6 bases). This CDR3 is 14 amino acids long. Germline V lookup: CDR1 ENHRY, CDR2 SYGVKD. V lost 0 bases and J 3 bases, leaving 8 bases between the germline ends. CDR3 residues: CAISESDRDTEAFF. Written as DNA, the CDR3 is TGTGCCATCAGTGAGTCGGACAGAGACACTGAAGCTTTCTTT.

The chain recombines TRBV7-2 with TRBJ2-5; TRBD1 matches at 9 bases. This CDR3 has 14 residues. With V trimmed by 4 bases and J by 4 bases, 4 bases remained unmatched. CDR1 SGHTA and CDR2 FQGNSA come from the germline V gene. For the CDR3, the DNA is TGTGCCAGCAGCTACGGGACAGGGCTAGAGACCCAGTACTTC. Translation: CASSYGTGLETQYF. The full variable domain, completed using reference TRBV7-2 and TRBJ2-5, is GAGVSQSPSNKVTEKGKDVELRCDPISGHTALYWYRQSLGQGLEFLIYFQGNSAPDKSGLPSDRFSAERTGGSVSTLTIQRTQQEDSAVYLCASSYGTGLETQYFGPGTRLLVL.

The V gene is TRBV19, the J gene TRBJ2-3, with D possibly matching TRBD1 (5 bases). The CDR3 contains 13 residues. CDR1 is LNHDA, CDR2 SQIVND, per germline (reference sequence). Deletions cut 6 bases from V and 4 bases from J, with 11 bases between. CDR3 DNA sequence: TGTGCCAGTAGCTGGCAGGGTCCAGATACGCAGTATTTT. It codes for CASSWQGPDTQYF.

This rearrangement joins TRBV7-9 to TRBJ2-4, with 7 bases aligning to TRBD1. Looked up from germline, CDR1 is SEHNR and CDR2 is FQNEAQ (reference sequence). The junction had 13 bases not matched to a gene; V was cut back by 5 bases and J by 3 bases. The CDR3 spans 17 residues. CDR3 sequence reads: CASSPRLRQGVKNIQYF. CDR3 sequence (DNA): TGTGCCAGCAGCCCCCGACTTCGACAGGGAGTCAAAAACATTCAGTACTTC.

J is TRBJ2-2 and V is TRBV11-2; D gene ambiguous. The germline V gene encodes CDR1 SGHAT and CDR2 FQNNGV. The CDR3 extends over 16 amino acids. With 5 bases removed from V and 4 bases from J, the gap between germline ends came to 17 bases. This chain's CDR3 is CASSPGSRVSTGELFF. CDR3 DNA sequence: TGTGCCAGCAGCCCTGGGTCCAGAGTGAGCACCGGGGAGCTGTTTTTT.

The V and J genes are TRBV19 and TRBJ2-5; D not resolved. The CDR3 is 17 residues long. The V end lost 5 bases, the J end lost 0 bases, and 19 bases lay between the germline ends. Germline V CDR1 and CDR2: LNHDA, SQIVND (reference sequence). CDR3 nucleotide sequence: TGTGCCAGTAGTCCCGGACGGTCGGCTAGGTACCAAGAGACCCAGTACTTC. The encoded protein is CASSPGRSARYQETQYF.

This clonotype was counted a single time. CDR3 in DNA: TGCGCCAGCAGTTACCGGGCCTCAGGGGGGGGCTCCTACGAGCAGTACTTC. Its protein product is CASSYRASGGGSYEQYF. The V gene is TRBV23-1, the J gene TRBJ2-7; D is perhaps TRBD1 or TRBD2 (7 bases each). TRBV23-1 counts as an open reading frame of uncertain function. The V end lost 5 bases, the J end lost 0 bases, and 20 bases lay between the germline ends. CDR3 size: 17 residues.

The rearrangement uses TRBV28 and TRBJ2-7; 7 nucleotides line up with TRBD1. The CDR3 runs to 14 residues. Unmatched junction bases numbered 10, after V lost 6 bases and J lost 5 bases. The germline CDR1 and CDR2 sequences are MDHEN and SYDVKM. The CDR3 loop reads CASRSTGVINEQYF. DNA of the CDR3: TGTGCCAGCAGGTCTACAGGGGTGATAAACGAGCAGTACTTC. Looking up the rest from reference TRBV28 and TRBJ2-7 gives the full variable domain: DVKVTQSSRYLVKRTGEKVFLECVQDMDHENMFWYRQDPGLGLRLIYFSYDVKMKEKGDIPEGYSVSREKKERFSLILESASTNQTSMYLCASRSTGVINEQYFGPGTRLTVT.

CDR3 amino acids: CASSQDNRYDTQYF. In DNA, the CDR3 is TGTGCCAGCAGCCAAGATAACCGTTACGATACGCAGTATTTT. V usage is TRBV3-1 and J usage is TRBJ2-3; no clear D gene. Between the trimmed V and J ends, which lost 0 bases and 6 bases, there was a span of 10 bases. CDR3 length equals 14 residues. CDR1 is LGHDT and CDR2 is YNNKEL in the germline V gene (reference sequence).

The V and J genes are TRBV9 and TRBJ1-1, with D perhaps matching TRBD1 (6 bases). Trimming took off 0 bases at V and 3 bases at J, with 6 bases between the two ends. Germline values: CDR1 SGDLS, CDR2 YYNGEE. This CDR3 region has 13 residues. The CDR3 here is CASSVAGDTEAFF. The DNA of the CDR3 is TGTGCCAGCAGCGTAGCAGGGGACACTGAAGCTTTCTTT.

In the case of this clonotype: Here the CDR3 omits its conserved ending phenylalanine or tryptophan, so a read error is the likely source. It is unclear where the CDR3 begins or ends on the DNA, so no DNA is shown, and the CDR3 is as TCRdb lists it. The chain couples TRBV7-2 to TRBJ2-1; TRBD2, the D gene given by the table, was not confirmed from the DNA. Germline V gene data show CDR1 as SGHTA and CDR2 as FQGNSA. The CDR3 has 13 residues if both end residues are counted. This chain's CDR3 is CASSFMAGGSYIC.

This clonotype came up once. This rearrangement joins TRBV2 to TRBJ2-6, with D unclear. V gave up 8 bases and J gave up 0 bases, with 11 bases separating them. Germline CDR1 reads SNHLY; CDR2 reads FYNNEI. The length of the CDR3 is 15 residues. CDR3 DNA sequence: TGTGCCAGCGGGCTGGGCTACTCTGGGGCCAACGTCCTGACTTTC. Amino acid sequence: CASGLGYSGANVLTF.

The chain uses TRBV24-1 and TRBJ2-1, with TRBD1 as a possible D gene (5 bases). Trimming took off 5 bases at V and 3 bases at J, with 19 bases between the two ends. Per germline, CDR1 KGHDR and CDR2 SFDVKD. This CDR3 has 17 amino acids. CDR3 region: CATSAPPRWGGYNEQFF. The CDR3 region has the DNA TGTGCCACCAGTGCTCCCCCTCGCTGGGGCGGCTACAATGAGCAGTTCTTC.

The chain uses TRBV11-1 and TRBJ2-1; the match to TRBD2 covers 15 bases. The CDR3 contains 20 residues. V lost 5 bases to trimming and J lost 0 bases; unmatched junction nucleotides: 11. CDR1 is SGHAT, CDR2 FQDESV, per germline (reference sequence). The chain's CDR3 is CASSPFGLAGGLSSYNEQFF. The CDR3 bases are TGTGCCAGCAGCCCATTCGGACTAGCGGGGGGGTTAAGCTCCTACAATGAGCAGTTCTTC.

V usage is TRBV20-1 and J usage is TRBJ2-5, with 8 bases aligning to TRBD1. Per the germline V gene, CDR1 is DFQATT and CDR2 is SNEGSKA (reference sequence). The trim removed 6 bases at V and 3 bases at J, leaving 18 bases unmatched. The CDR3 runs to 17 residues. The CDR3 sequence is CSAHDRFGQGPKETQYF. CDR3 coding DNA: TGCAGTGCACACGACAGGTTCGGACAGGGACCGAAAGAGACCCAGTACTTC.

This clonotype was counted between two and nine times. J is TRBJ1-1 and V is TRBV19; D not resolved. Trimming cost V 5 bases and J 8 bases, with 9 bases left between them. Germline CDR1 reads LNHDA; CDR2 reads SQIVND (reference sequence). This CDR3 comprises 11 residues. The CDR3 coding sequence is TGTGCCAGTAGTCTTTGGGCCGAAGCTTTCTTT. Translating gives CASSLWAEAFF.

V is TRBV5-1 and J is TRBJ1-6; perhaps TRBD1 as D (5 bases). Germline loops: CDR1 SGHRS, CDR2 YFSETQ. V lost 4 bases, J lost 6 bases, and 20 bases lay in between. CDR3 length equals 17 residues. In DNA form, the CDR3 reads TGCGCCAGCAGCCCGGGACCTATAACATCGGGTAATTCACCCCTCCACTTT. The encoded protein is CASSPGPITSGNSPLHF.

The CDR3 DNA sequence: TGTGCCAGCAGCGCCTTGACAGAGGGGACTGAAGCTTTCTTT. It yields the protein CASSALTEGTEAFF. The chain uses TRBV9 and TRBJ1-1; tentative D call: TRBD1 (5 bases). The length of the CDR3 is 14 residues. The germline V and J ends were trimmed by 3 bases and 5 bases, with 14 bases remaining between them. Germline CDR1 reads SGDLS; CDR2 reads YYNGEE.

The V and J genes are TRBV11-2 and TRBJ1-1; D not resolved. Germline CDR1 SGHAT, CDR2 FQNNGV. This CDR3 is 13 amino acids long. V was trimmed by 0 bases and J by 5 bases, leaving 7 bases between them. This CDR3 is CASSLDTGTEAFF. Written as DNA, the CDR3 is TGTGCCAGCAGCTTAGATACGGGAACTGAAGCTTTCTTT.

The chain joins TRBV7-2 to TRBJ1-2; no definite D call. Germline CDR1 reads SGHTA; CDR2 reads FQGNSA. Trimming left V 3 bases short and J 8 bases short, with 19 bases between. The CDR3 totals 15 residues. CDR3 in amino acids: CASSLGFGQVEGYTF. In nucleotides, the CDR3 is TGTGCCAGCAGCTTGGGGTTCGGGCAGGTTGAGGGCTACACCTTC.

V gene TRBV7-2 combines with J gene TRBJ2-5; 8 bases fit TRBD2. The CDR3 is 15 amino acids. Germline trimming cut 5 bases from V and 5 bases from J; bases unmatched to any gene: 10. Germline V CDR1 and CDR2: SGHTA, FQGNSA. The CDR3, as DNA: TGTGCCAGCAGCCGGCGGGCTAGCGGGTGGGAGACCCAGTACTTC. This gives the protein CASSRRASGWETQYF.

The chain joins TRBV2 to TRBJ2-3, with 8 bases identical to TRBD1. The junction had 10 bases not matched to a gene; V was cut back by 7 bases and J by 4 bases. CDR1 and CDR2 from the germline V gene are SNHLY and FYNNEI. The CDR3 runs to 15 residues. This CDR3 is CASTTAPGQADTQYF. The CDR3, as DNA: TGTGCCAGCACCACGGCCCCGGGACAGGCAGATACGCAGTATTTT.